One sample yielded the 18 T cell receptor beta chains listed below, sequenced in a study of blood T cells in healthy people across ages (dated by TCRdb to between 2014 and 2016). The library was made by 5' RACE. The listed sequencing device is Illumina HiSeq 2500. The second PCR ran for roughly 7 to 12 cycles and used a J-beta primer mix along with a sample-barcoded 5' primer. The raw public data were reprocessed by TCRdb itself: fastp quality trimming at Q25, MiXCR clonotype calling, in-frame beta chains only. Identical CDR3 protein sequences are pooled into one entry, listed with their most common genes and DNA. The sample records roughly 570,000 distinct CDR3 sequences, 27% of which are singletons. The top ten hold around 20% of the sample. Input material: blood. Receptors were obtained from a woman in her seventies in good health.

The table lists this clonotype with a few counts. Germline and junction disagree at one end, which may indicate a read error. The chain carries TRBV10-3 and TRBJ1-4; possibly TRBD1 for D (6 bases). This CDR3 is built from 14 residues. Germline-derived CDR1 and CDR2 are ENHRY and SYGVKD. CDR3 region: CAIREATGSRKLFF. DNA of the CDR3: TGTGCCATCCGTGAAGCTACAGGGTCGCGAAAACTGTTTTTT.

This chain connects TRBV10-3 to TRBJ2-1; D not resolved. The CDR3 length is 13 residues. V shed 0 bases and J shed 10 bases, with 10 bases lying between them. CDR1 is ENHRY and CDR2 is SYGVKD in the germline V gene. The chain's CDR3 is CAISESDSVEQFF. CDR3 nucleotides: TGTGCCATCAGTGAGTCTGATTCGGTCGAGCAGTTCTTC.

This clonotype was recorded a few times. The gene calls are TRBV29-1 and TRBJ2-1; D unclear. The germline V gene encodes CDR1 SQVTM and CDR2 ANQGSEA. The CDR3 runs 11 residues. The ends were cut back, 6 bases at V and 8 bases at J, with 11 bases in the middle. The CDR3 reads CSVAKSDEQFF. CDR3 nucleotide sequence: TGCAGCGTCGCCAAGAGTGATGAGCAGTTCTTC.

The chain links TRBV5-1 to TRBJ2-3; 12 nucleotides align to TRBD2. V gave up 2 bases and J gave up 4 bases; unmatched junction bases: 5. This CDR3 has 16 amino acids. The V gene's germline CDR1 is SGHRS and CDR2 YFSETQ. Here the CDR3 DNA reads TGCGCCAGCAGCTTTGTTCCTAGCGGGGGGGCAGATACGCAGTATTTT. Translated: CASSFVPSGGADTQYF.

The chain has TRBV12-3 or TRBV12-4 and TRBJ1-2; unclear D gene. Trimming took off 5 bases at V and 2 bases at J, with 12 bases between the two ends. The length of the CDR3 is 14 residues. The CDR3 bases are TGTGCCAGCAGTCTTAGACTGTTAAACTATGGCTACACCTTC. Residues: CASSLRLLNYGYTF.

The V and J genes are TRBV12-3 or TRBV12-4 and TRBJ2-4; 14 nucleotides align to TRBD2. The CDR3 consists of 17 residues. Trimming at V came to 6 bases and at J to 4 bases, leaving 8 bases not matched to a gene. As DNA, the CDR3 is TGTGCCAGCAGACCTACCGGGACTAGCGGGGGTAAAAACATTCAGTACTTC. Translating gives CASRPTGTSGGKNIQYF.

The chain employs TRBV29-1 and TRBJ2-2, with TRBD1 matching over 8 bases. The CDR3 runs to 14 residues. The V gene end was trimmed by 5 bases and the J gene end by 0 bases; junction bases not matched to a gene: 2. Germline V gives CDR1 SQVTM, CDR2 ANQGSEA. The CDR3 loop is CSVQTGANTGELFF. Written as DNA, the CDR3 is TGCAGCGTTCAGACAGGGGCGAACACCGGGGAGCTGTTTTTT.

This clonotype was seen a handful of times. J is TRBJ2-5 and V is TRBV5-1; TRBD1 matches at 7 bases. V gave up 0 bases and J gave up 5 bases; unmatched junction bases: 7. Germline CDR1 and CDR2: SGHRS and YFSETQ. The CDR3 has 15 amino acids. The chain's CDR3 is CASSLDRGVVETQYF. The DNA for the CDR3 is TGCGCCAGCAGCTTGGACAGGGGAGTGGTGGAGACCCAGTACTTC.

The chain has TRBV9 and TRBJ1-2; D is uncertain. This CDR3 has 16 amino acids. The germline V and J ends were trimmed by 4 bases and 0 bases, with 16 bases remaining between them. Per the germline V gene, CDR1 is SGDLS and CDR2 is YYNGEE. CDR3 sequence reads: CASSQTPGPPNYGYTF. The CDR3, as DNA: TGTGCCAGCAGCCAGACCCCTGGACCGCCTAACTATGGCTACACCTTC.

This clonotype was picked up a small number of times. V and J are TRBV20-1 and TRBJ2-7; D is undetermined. The CDR3 is 13 amino acids. V lost 0 bases, J lost 2 bases, and 8 bases lay in between. Germline V lookup: CDR1 DFQATT, CDR2 SNEGSKA (reference sequence). This chain's CDR3 is CSARDQGTYEQYF. CDR3 nucleotides: TGCAGTGCTAGAGACCAAGGAACCTACGAGCAGTACTTC.

This clonotype appeared a few times. This rearrangement joins TRBV4-3 to TRBJ2-5, with 9 bases matching TRBD2. The J call is uncertain, as TRBJ2-1 better fits the DNA end. This CDR3 region has 16 residues. Germline V gene data show CDR1 as LGHNA and CDR2 as YSLEER. The CDR3 coding sequence is TGCGCCAGCAGCCTGTACCAGGGACTAGCTTCGGGTGAGCAGTTCTTC. Translation: CASSLYQGLASGEQFF.

The J gene is TRBJ2-5, the V gene TRBV28; no clear D. Trimming stripped 7 bases from V and 5 bases from J, with 14 bases between. The CDR3 is 13 residues long. From germline, CDR1 is MDHEN and CDR2 SYDVKM. CDR3 in amino acids: CASTLSLWETQYF. CDR3 DNA sequence: TGTGCCAGCACCCTATCGTTATGGGAGACCCAGTACTTC.

This clonotype has more than one count but fewer than ten. The gene calls are TRBV6-1 and TRBJ1-2; 7 bases are a match to TRBD1. The CDR3 contains 15 residues. CDR1 is MNHNS and CDR2 is SASEGT in the germline V gene. V dropped 1 base and J dropped 3; count of bases not matched to a gene: 5. The CDR3 spells CASSEGQGTDYGYTF. Written as DNA, the CDR3 is TGTGCCAGCAGTGAAGGACAGGGTACGGACTATGGCTACACCTTC.

The chain joins TRBV4-3 to TRBJ2-1, with TRBD2 identical over 9 bases. The CDR3 contains 14 residues. V was pared by 0 bases and J by 8 bases, with 2 bases of the junction left unmatched. The germline gives CDR1 LGHNA, CDR2 YSLEER. The CDR3 DNA reads TGCGCCAGCAGCCAAGATGGGACTAGCTATGAGCAGTTCTTC. Its protein is CASSQDGTSYEQFF.

This clonotype was picked up a small number of times. The gene calls are TRBV20-1 and TRBJ2-5; possibly TRBD1 for D (5 bases). From germline, CDR1 is DFQATT and CDR2 SNEGSKA (reference sequence). The CDR3 is made up of 12 amino acids. For the CDR3, the DNA is TGCAGCGTCCGACAGTGGGCAGAGACCCAGTACTTC. Translation gives CSVRQWAETQYF.

The chain combines TRBV11-2 with TRBJ2-1, with 10 nucleotides matching TRBD2. Germline CDR1 reads SGHAT; CDR2 reads FQNNGV. The V gene end was trimmed by 5 bases and the J gene end by 2 bases; junction bases not matched to a gene: 6. The CDR3 consists of 16 residues. CDR3 residues: CASSLIAGGAYNEQFF. CDR3 DNA sequence: TGTGCCAGCAGCCTCATAGCGGGGGGTGCCTACAATGAGCAGTTCTTC.

This clonotype was seen once. This rearrangement joins TRBV7-2 to TRBJ2-7, with a tentative D call TRBD1 (5 bases). The length of the CDR3 is 15 residues. The V end was cut by 7 bases, the J end by 0 bases, with 16 bases between. Germline V gives CDR1 SGHTA, CDR2 FQGNSA. CDR3 sequence reads: CASTIKGQGSYEQYF. The DNA for the CDR3 is TGTGCCAGCACCATTAAGGGGCAAGGCTCCTACGAGCAGTACTTC. Full variable domain (remainder filled in from reference TRBV7-2 and TRBJ2-7): GAGVSQSPSNKVTEKGKDVELRCDPISGHTALYWYRQSLGQGLEFLIYFQGNSAPDKSGLPSDRFSAERTGGSVSTLTIQRTQQEDSAVYLCASTIKGQGSYEQYFGPGTRLTVT.

The gene calls are TRBV7-2 and TRBJ2-2; 7 positions agree with TRBD2. This CDR3 has 16 amino acids. The germline gives CDR1 SGHTA, CDR2 FQGNSA. The V segment lost 4 bases and the J segment 2 bases; nucleotides outside the gene matches: 7. The CDR3 nucleotides read TGTGCCAGCAGCTCCCCTAGCGGTTTTAACACCGGGGAGCTGTTTTTT. This encodes CASSSPSGFNTGELFF.